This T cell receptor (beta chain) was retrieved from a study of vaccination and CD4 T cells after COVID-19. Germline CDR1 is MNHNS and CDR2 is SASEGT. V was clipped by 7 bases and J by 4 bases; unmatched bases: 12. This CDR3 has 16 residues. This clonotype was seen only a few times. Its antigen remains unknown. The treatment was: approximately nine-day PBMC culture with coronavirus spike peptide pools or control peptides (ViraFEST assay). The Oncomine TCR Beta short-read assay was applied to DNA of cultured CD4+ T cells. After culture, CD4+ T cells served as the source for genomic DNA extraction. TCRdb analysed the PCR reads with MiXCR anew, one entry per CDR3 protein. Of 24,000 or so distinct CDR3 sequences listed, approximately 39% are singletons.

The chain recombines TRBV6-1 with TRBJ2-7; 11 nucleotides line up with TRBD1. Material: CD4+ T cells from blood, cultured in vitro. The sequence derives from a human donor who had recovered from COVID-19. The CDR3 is CASILARGQGVYEQYF. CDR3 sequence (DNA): TGTGCCAGCATTCTAGCACGGGGACAGGGGGTTTACGAGCAGTACTTC.